Presented here are 22 T cell receptor beta chains from one specimen sequenced in a study of blood T cells in healthy people across ages. For the second PCR, which ran for about 7 to 11 cycles, a sample-barcoded 5' primer and a J-beta primer mix were used. MiXCR was run by TCRdb on the 5' RACE reads, yielding one entry per CDR3 protein. The table records 1,300,000 or so distinct CDR3 sequences, almost 60% of them present only once. The sequenced sample was blood. Every receptor here comes from a man aged 18 to 30 in good health.

The J gene is TRBJ1-4, the V gene TRBV28; tentative D call: TRBD1 (5 bases). Germline lookup yields CDR1 MDHEN and CDR2 SYDVKM. The V end lost 6 bases, the J end lost 8 bases, and 22 bases lay between the germline ends. This CDR3 has 16 amino acids. The CDR3 nucleotides read TGTGCCAGCAGAGATCTGGTGGGACTACACCTAGAAAAACTGTTTTTT. This codes for CASRDLVGLHLEKLFF.

The gene calls are TRBV7-2 and TRBJ2-7; D might be TRBD1 (6 bases). This CDR3 spans 14 amino acids. The germline V gene has CDR1 SGHTA and CDR2 FQGNSA. Trimming cost V 7 bases and J 4 bases, with 17 bases left between them. CDR3: CASTHPGHQYEQYF. The CDR3 region has the DNA TGTGCCAGCACCCACCCGGGACACCAGTACGAGCAGTACTTC.

The genes are TRBV21-1 and TRBJ2-7; the table gives TRBD2 as D, unverified against the DNA. TRBV21-1 is described as a pseudogene. CDR3 size: 20 residues. CDR3 sequence (DNA): TGTGCCAGCAGCAAAGAGACGTCGCGGGACTCACAGTATCTTAGGAGGGAGCAGTACTTC. Its translation is CASSKETSRDSQYLRREQYF.

This chain uses TRBV5-1 with TRBJ2-2; D gene unclear. V lost 2 bases to trimming and J lost 0 bases, with 11 bases between them. Germline V gene lookup returns CDR1 SGHRS and CDR2 YFSETQ. The CDR3 sequence is 16 residues long. CDR3 sequence: CASSFKDGANTGELFF. For the CDR3, the DNA is TGCGCCAGCAGCTTTAAGGACGGAGCGAACACCGGGGAGCTGTTTTTT.

This chain uses TRBV4-1 with TRBJ2-1; the match to TRBD2 covers 8 bases. V lost 3 bases, J lost 7 bases, and 5 bases stayed unmatched. This CDR3 has 14 residues. Per germline, CDR1 MGHRA and CDR2 YSYEKL. CDR3 nucleotides: TGCGCCAGCAGCCACGCGGCGGGGGGTAATGAGCAGTTCTTC. Translated: CASSHAAGGNEQFF.

V and J are TRBV9 and TRBJ2-3; D perhaps matches TRBD2 (7 bases). Looked up from germline, CDR1 is SGDLS and CDR2 is YYNGEE. Trimming removed 2 bases from V and 5 bases from J, with 18 bases in between. The CDR3 contains 16 residues. The CDR3 protein is CASSVGGRKEQDTQYF. Written as DNA, the CDR3 is TGTGCCAGCAGCGTGGGGGGGCGGAAAGAGCAAGATACGCAGTATTTT.

The V and J genes are TRBV4-1 and TRBJ2-1; 7 bases match TRBD2. The CDR3 has 18 amino acids. The germline V gene encodes CDR1 MGHRA and CDR2 YSYEKL. The J segment lost 4 bases and the V segment lost 0 bases, leaving 12 bases of the junction unmatched. The CDR3 region is CASSQDHALPGGYNEQFF. CDR3 bases: TGCGCCAGCAGCCAAGATCATGCCCTACCCGGGGGGTACAATGAGCAGTTCTTC.

The V call is TRBV4-1, the J call TRBJ1-1; 8 nucleotides match TRBD1. The germline V gene encodes CDR1 MGHRA and CDR2 YSYEKL. Losses at the gene ends were 5 bases for V and 6 bases for J; bases not matched to a gene: 5. This CDR3 region has 13 residues. CDR3 loop: CASSSRTGPEAFF. The DNA of the CDR3 is TGCGCCAGCAGCTCCCGGACAGGGCCTGAAGCTTTCTTT.

The V call is TRBV4-3, the J call TRBJ1-1; TRBD1 aligns across 7 bases. This CDR3 contains 16 residues. Germline-derived CDR1 and CDR2 are LGHNA and YSLEER. V shed 5 bases and J 1 base; nucleotides not matched to a gene: 10. The CDR3 loop reads CASSVGGAAPNTEAFF. The CDR3 DNA follows: TGCGCCAGCAGCGTAGGGGGCGCAGCGCCGAACACTGAAGCTTTCTTT.

The CDR3 DNA is TGTGCCAGCTTAGTAATTCCTTCTACTGAAGCTTTCTTT. It translates to CASLVIPSTEAFF. The rearrangement joins TRBV6-6 to TRBJ1-1, with D hard to call. The length of the CDR3 is 13 residues. Germline loops: CDR1 MNHNY, CDR2 SVGAGI (reference sequence). The germline V and J ends were trimmed by 8 bases and 5 bases, with 15 bases remaining between them.

This clonotype was counted only a few times. V is TRBV29-1 and J is TRBJ2-6; TRBD2 aligns across 7 bases. CDR3 size: 14 residues. Unmatched junction bases numbered 3, after V lost 6 bases and J lost 1 base. CDR1 and CDR2 from the germline V gene are SQVTM and ANQGSEA. CDR3 bases: TGCAGCGTCCGGGAGGTTTCTGGGGCCAACGTCCTGACTTTC. Protein sequence: CSVREVSGANVLTF.

V gene TRBV12-3 or TRBV12-4 combines with J gene TRBJ2-1; 10 bases are shared with TRBD2. Trimming cost V 6 bases and J 5 bases; bases outside gene matches: 4. This CDR3 is 14 amino acids long. The CDR3: CASRIGLADNEQFF. For the CDR3, the DNA is TGTGCCAGCAGGATTGGACTAGCGGACAATGAGCAGTTCTTC.

Points on this clonotype: The junction does not match germline at one end; this may be a read error. The chain recombines TRBV2 with TRBJ2-7, with 8 bases matching TRBD2. Near its end, the DNA agrees better with TRBJ2-5, so the J call may be wrong. The CDR3 contains 16 residues. Germline V gene data show CDR1 as SNHLY and CDR2 as FYNNEI. The CDR3 loop reads CASIETAGAPLETQYF. As DNA, the CDR3 is TGTGCCAGCATTGAAACAGCGGGGGCCCCTCTGGAGACCCAGTACTTC.

The chain uses TRBV5-6 and TRBJ2-1; TRBD1 is a possible D gene (6 bases). CDR3 size: 17 residues. Trimming stripped 4 bases from V and 1 base from J, with 18 bases between. CDR1 is SGHDT, CDR2 YYEEEE, per germline. The CDR3 region is CASSRRPGQGSYNEQFF. For the CDR3, the DNA is TGTGCCAGCAGCAGAAGACCGGGGCAGGGGTCCTACAATGAGCAGTTCTTC.

For this clonotype: The junction does not match germline at one end; this may be a read error. The chain employs TRBV7-2 and TRBJ2-5, with D possibly TRBD2 on 6 matching bases. The J call may not be correct, given that the DNA end is closer to TRBJ2-7. The CDR3 is 14 residues long. CDR1 SGHTA and CDR2 FQGNSA come from the germline V gene. In DNA form, the CDR3 reads TGTGCCAGCAGCGTAGCTCGACTAGAATACGAGCAGTACTTC. Translating it yields CASSVARLEYEQYF.

The chain recombines TRBV4-1 with TRBJ2-1; 8 nucleotides match TRBD2. The ends lost 4 bases at V and 5 bases at J; junction bases unmatched: 13. CDR1 and CDR2 (germline): MGHRA, YSYEKL. CDR3 length equals 17 residues. The CDR3 region is CASSLGPDRLAHNEQFF. CDR3 DNA sequence: TGCGCCAGCAGCCTCGGACCAGATCGACTAGCGCACAATGAGCAGTTCTTC.

This clonotype was found a few times. This sequence joins TRBV4-1 and TRBJ2-1, with 8 bases lining up with TRBD1. Unmatched junction bases numbered 7, after V lost 3 bases and J lost 3 bases. CDR3 length: 16 residues. Germline V gives CDR1 MGHRA, CDR2 YSYEKL. The DNA for the CDR3 is TGCGCCAGCAGCCAGGTTGGACAGGGATACTACAATGAGCAGTTCTTC. It codes for CASSQVGQGYYNEQFF.

This clonotype has more than one count but fewer than ten. The V and J genes are TRBV29-1 and TRBJ1-1; D unclear. V was shortened by 7 bases and J by 6 bases, with 12 bases between the two germline ends. The V gene's germline CDR1 is SQVTM and CDR2 ANQGSEA. This CDR3 contains 11 residues. CDR3 residues: CSAPAGSEAFF. The CDR3 DNA follows: TGCAGCGCCCCAGCCGGGTCTGAAGCTTTCTTT.

This clonotype showed up just once. V is TRBV20-1 and J is TRBJ2-3, with TRBD1 matching 8 bases. From germline, CDR1 is DFQATT and CDR2 SNEGSKA (reference sequence). V shed 0 bases, J shed 1 base, and the junction held 6 bases outside the gene matches. The CDR3 has 16 residues. CDR3 amino acids: CSAREETGVGTDTQYF. In DNA form, the CDR3 reads TGCAGTGCTAGAGAGGAGACAGGGGTAGGCACAGATACGCAGTATTTT.

In this sample, this clonotype turned up once. This rearrangement joins TRBV2 to TRBJ2-7, with 11 bases that match TRBD2. From germline, CDR1 is SNHLY and CDR2 FYNNEI. The V segment lost 6 bases and the J segment 4 bases; nucleotides outside the gene matches: 5. The CDR3 is 14 residues long. The DNA for the CDR3 is TGTGCCAGCAGGCTAGCGGGAGGCAAATACGAGCAGTACTTC. It specifies CASRLAGGKYEQYF.

This chain links TRBV25-1 with TRBJ2-5; tentative D call: TRBD1 (5 bases). The CDR3 is 14 amino acids. Looked up from germline, CDR1 is MGHDK and CDR2 is SYGVNS. The V and J ends lost 3 bases and 5 bases respectively, with 13 bases between them. The CDR3 loop reads CASSDDSLLETQYF. CDR3 sequence (DNA): TGTGCCAGCAGTGATGACAGTTTGTTGGAGACCCAGTACTTC.

Note on this clonotype: Possible read error: a much larger clone is one base away. The chain links TRBV6-1 to TRBJ2-7; D gene unclear. CDR1 MNHNS and CDR2 SASEGT come from the germline V gene. CDR3 length: 14 residues. Trimming shortened V by 7 bases and J by 0 bases, and 13 bases separated the two germline ends. The CDR3 bases are TGTGCCAGCACCCAAGGCAGGAGCTCCTACGAGCAGTACTTC. It is translated as CASTQGRSSYEQYF.